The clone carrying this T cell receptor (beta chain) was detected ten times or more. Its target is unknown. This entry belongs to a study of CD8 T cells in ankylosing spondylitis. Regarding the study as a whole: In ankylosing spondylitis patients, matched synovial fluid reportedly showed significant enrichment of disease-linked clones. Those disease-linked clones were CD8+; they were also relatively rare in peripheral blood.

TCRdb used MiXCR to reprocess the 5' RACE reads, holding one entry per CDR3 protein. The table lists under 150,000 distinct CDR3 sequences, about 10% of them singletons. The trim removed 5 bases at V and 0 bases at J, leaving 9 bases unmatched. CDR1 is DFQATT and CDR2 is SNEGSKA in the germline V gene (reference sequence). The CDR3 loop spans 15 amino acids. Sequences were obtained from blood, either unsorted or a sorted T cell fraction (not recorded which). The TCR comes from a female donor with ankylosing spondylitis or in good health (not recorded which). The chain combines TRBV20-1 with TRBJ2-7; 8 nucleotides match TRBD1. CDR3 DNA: TGCAGTGCTCGCCCACCGGGACAGGTCTCCTACGAGCAGTACTTC. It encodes CSARPPGQVSYEQYF.